Given below is one T cell receptor (beta chain) in context. Looked up from germline, CDR1 is MGHRA and CDR2 is YSYEKL. J was trimmed by 5 bases and V by 1 base; bases with no gene match: 11. The CDR3 length is 16 residues. As processed by the authors: For nucleated cells, counts were estimated from reference gene primer amplification. Assay used: immunoSEQ multiplex PCR; TCRdb lists only in-frame clones, some missing. For V, J and clone size, that table is used; D and trimming come from the DNA. The data contain about 170,000 clones, around 83% of them singletons. The data belong to a study of blood T cell repertoires in COVID-19. Study overall: The United States, Italy and Spain were the sources of the acute and convalescent COVID-19 samples. PBMCs, B-cell-depleted T cells, or T cells were the source of the cDNA or gDNA that made up the material.

The source of this sequence is a woman in her seventies who had recovered from COVID-19. V is TRBV4-1 and J is TRBJ2-7, with TRBD1 matching over 7 bases. What was sequenced was peripheral blood. CDR3 amino acids: CASSQGWGRGFHEQYF. The CDR3 coding sequence is TGCGCCAGCAGCCAAGGTTGGGGCAGGGGGTTCCACGAGCAGTACTTC.